This T cell receptor (beta chain) derives from a study of blood T cell repertoires in COVID-19. The CDR3 totals 13 residues. CDR1 LNHDA and CDR2 SQIVND come from the germline V gene (reference sequence). Trimming pared 3 bases from V and 7 bases from J, leaving 10 bases between. TCRdb keeps only in-frame clones here, not all; method: immunoSEQ multiplex PCR. There are around 180,000 clones in the sample; 86% occur only once, and around 20% lies in the top ten. Sequenced: peripheral blood. This TCR was sampled from a man between 70 and 80 years old with active or convalescent COVID-19. The chain has TRBV19 and TRBJ1-5, with a possible D match to TRBD1 (5 bases). CDR3 DNA sequence: TGTGCCAGTAGTATCAGGGCCGGGCAGCCCCAGCATTTT. Its translation: CASSIRAGQPQHF. The whole variable domain, filled in from reference TRBV19 and TRBJ1-5, reads DGGITQSPKYLFRKEGQNVTLSCEQNLNHDAMYWYRQDPGQGLRLIYYSQIVNDFQKGDIAEGYSVSREKKESFPLTVTSAQKNPTAFYLCASSIRAGQPQHFGDGTRLSIL.